This note documents a single TCR beta chain sequence. Its cognate antigen is unknown. CDR1 and CDR2 (germline): LGHNA, YSLEER. This CDR3 has 16 amino acids. The germline V and J ends were trimmed by 0 bases and 5 bases, with 16 bases remaining between them. Sampled while nominally healthy, donors likely had unrecorded immune exposures. This specimen belongs to a study of cytomegalovirus exposure and HLA in healthy donors. Study-wide results and limits: An analysis that was carried out later associated 15,000 to 20,000 TCR beta sequences with HLA alleles at 0.05 false discovery rate. Association of a missense DCLRE1C variant with TCR beta V- and J-gene trimming was reported in a later analysis. Sequencing probably produced one cluster of sequence variants that were highly shared.

This PCR relied on a set of 60 Vbeta primers and 13 Jbeta primers. The assay was immunoSEQ multiplex PCR, and TCRdb's table has in-frame clones only and misses some. Counted here are about 170,000 clones, around three quarters occurring once; the ten biggest clones make up roughly 7.1%. Sequences were obtained from PBMCs. The sequence was collected from a man in his forties in good health and CMV-seropositive. The rearrangement uses TRBV4-3 and TRBJ1-2, with a possible D match to TRBD1 (5 bases). This chain's CDR3 is CASSQDGPGRDYGYTF. The CDR3 DNA reads TGCGCCAGCAGCCAAGATGGGCCAGGGCGAGATTATGGCTACACCTTC.